This T cell receptor (beta chain) is drawn from a study of cytomegalovirus exposure and HLA in healthy donors. As regards this clone: As yet, its antigen is unknown.

The PCR used 60 Vbeta and 13 Jbeta primers. This table comes from immunoSEQ multiplex PCR, and its TCRdb copy is limited to in-frame clones, with some not included. The sample lists approximately 170,000 clones; roughly 80% were seen once. Regarding the study as a whole: Association of a missense DCLRE1C variant with TCR beta V- and J-gene trimming was reported in a later analysis. Reportedly, HLA-A and HLA-B alleles of most subjects were accurately predicted from TCR beta. The availability of immune exposure information extended only to CMV serostatus. The likely origin of a cluster of highly shared sequence variants was a sequencing artifact.

The sequencing sample was made of PBMCs. The clonotype was recovered from a male donor in good health and CMV-seronegative.

The chain's CDR3 is CASRGGVTGNTIYF. The CDR3 coding sequence is TGCGCCAGCAGGGGTGGAGTAACTGGAAACACCATATATTTT. The chain uses TRBV5-1 and TRBJ1-3; D call uncertain. The V end lost 5 bases, the J end lost 2 bases, and 11 bases lay between the germline ends. CDR1 and CDR2 from the germline V gene are SGHRS and YFSETQ. The CDR3 contains 14 residues.